The 28 T cell receptor beta chains below come from one sample, sequenced in a study of blood T cell repertoires in COVID-19. Clones were read by immunoSEQ multiplex PCR, and TCRdb kept only the in-frame ones, dropping some. The sample records around 130,000 clones, around 80% being singletons. Sample: PBMCs or T cells enriched from blood (not recorded which). These TCRs come from a young woman who had been exposed to COVID-19.

The chain couples TRBV28 to TRBJ1-2; weak D call: TRBD1 (5 bases). Germline V gene lookup returns CDR1 MDHEN and CDR2 SYDVKM. Trimming shortened V by 5 bases and J by 0 bases, and 10 bases separated the two germline ends. The CDR3 extends over 14 amino acids. CDR3 nucleotide sequence: TGTGCCAGCAGTCGTGCAGGGTCTAACTATGGCTACACCTTC. It translates to CASSRAGSNYGYTF.

The chain recombines TRBV19 with TRBJ2-1; TRBD1 matches at 9 bases. The CDR3 totals 14 residues. After removal of 7 bases from V and 4 bases from J, the junction contained 5 bases not matched to a gene. Germline CDR1 is LNHDA and CDR2 is SQIVND (reference sequence). For the CDR3, the DNA is TGTGCCAGTACGGGGGGACAGGGTTACAATGAGCAGTTCTTC. It specifies CASTGGQGYNEQFF.

The chain uses TRBV2 and TRBJ1-6; 9 bases match TRBD1. V was pared by 7 bases and J by 5 bases, with 6 bases of the junction left unmatched. From germline, CDR1 is SNHLY and CDR2 FYNNEI. The CDR3 spans 15 residues. The CDR3 coding sequence is TGTGCCAGCACCAAGACAGGGGGAGATAATTCACCCCTCCACTTT. Translation gives CASTKTGGDNSPLHF.

The V gene is TRBV18, the J gene TRBJ1-3, with a possible D match to TRBD1 (5 bases). Germline V gives CDR1 KGHSH, CDR2 LQKENI. With 2 bases removed from V and 0 bases from J, the gap between germline ends came to 17 bases. The CDR3 length is 18 residues. The CDR3 reads CASSPTSLDRTSGNTIYF. CDR3 bases: TGTGCCAGCTCACCAACGTCGCTCGACAGAACCTCTGGAAACACCATATATTTT.

The chain recombines TRBV28 with TRBJ2-3; D ambiguous. CDR3 length: 13 amino acids. V lost 7 bases, J lost 0 bases, and 8 bases lay in between. Germline V gene data show CDR1 as MDHEN and CDR2 as SYDVKM. The CDR3 sequence: CASTSSSTDTQYF. The CDR3 region has the DNA TGTGCCAGCACTAGTTCTAGCACAGATACGCAGTATTTT.

This chain joins TRBV5-4 and TRBJ1-5, with 10 bases identical to TRBD1. The junction had 9 bases not matched to a gene; V was cut back by 1 base and J by 5 bases. Per the germline V gene, CDR1 is SGHNT and CDR2 is YYREEE (reference sequence). The CDR3 loop spans 17 amino acids. CDR3 coding DNA: TGTGCCAGCAGCTTGAGTTGGGGGACAGGGGTCTATCAGCCCCAGCATTTT. This codes for CASSLSWGTGVYQPQHF.

J is TRBJ2-7 and V is TRBV20-1; 13 positions agree with TRBD2. Germline V gene sequence: CDR1 DFQATT, CDR2 SNEGSKA (reference sequence). This CDR3 spans 15 amino acids. Losses at the gene ends were 6 bases for V and 7 bases for J; bases not matched to a gene: 12. The CDR3 region has the DNA TGCAGTGCAAGTCTCAGACTAGCGGGAGGTGATGAGCAGTACTTC. Translation: CSASLRLAGGDEQYF.

CDR3 DNA: TGTGCCACCAGCAGACCTCAAAGACTAGCGGGAGTTTACGAGCAGTACTTC. As protein: CATSRPQRLAGVYEQYF. This chain connects TRBV15 to TRBJ2-7; TRBD2 aligns across 12 bases. Per the germline V gene, CDR1 is LNHNV and CDR2 is YYDKDF (reference sequence). The CDR3 has 17 amino acids. Trimming took 2 bases from V and 4 from J; bases not matched to a gene: 9.

This chain links TRBV28 with TRBJ2-7; D may be TRBD2 (5 bases). Germline loops: CDR1 MDHEN, CDR2 SYDVKM. The CDR3 has 14 residues. The V end was cut by 3 bases, the J end by 5 bases, with 14 bases between. The CDR3: CASSFRGSHDEQYF. CDR3 bases: TGTGCCAGCAGTTTTCGTGGGAGCCACGACGAGCAGTACTTC.

J is TRBJ2-5 and V is TRBV24-1; D might be TRBD1 (6 bases). Trimming removed 4 bases at V and 5 bases at J, with 13 bases between. Germline CDR1 reads KGHDR; CDR2 reads SFDVKD. The CDR3 extends over 14 amino acids. CDR3 amino acids: CATSEYSGVETQYF. CDR3 DNA sequence: TGTGCCACCAGTGAATACTCAGGGGTGGAGACCCAGTACTTC.

V is TRBV5-4 and J is TRBJ1-2, with D unresolved. The germline V gene has CDR1 SGHNT and CDR2 YYREEE (reference sequence). V was shortened by 4 bases and J by 1 base, with 11 bases between the two germline ends. The CDR3 sequence is 14 residues long. In DNA, the CDR3 is TGTGCCAGCAGCGCCTATCGTTTTAACTATGGCTACACCTTC. Its translation: CASSAYRFNYGYTF. The full variable domain, rest sourced from reference TRBV5-4 and TRBJ1-2, is ETGVTQSPTHLIKTRGQQVTLRCSSQSGHNTVSWYQQALGQGPQFIFQYYREEENGRGNFPPRFSGLQFPNYSSELNVNALELDDSALYLCASSAYRFNYGYTFGSGTRLTVV.

The chain carries TRBV19 and TRBJ2-7, with TRBD2 matching 8 bases. Per germline, CDR1 LNHDA and CDR2 SQIVND (reference sequence). The CDR3 spans 15 residues. Trimming took 4 bases from V and 0 from J; bases not matched to a gene: 5. CDR3 in amino acids: CASSSSGGSSYEQYF. DNA of the CDR3: TGTGCCAGTAGTAGCTCGGGGGGGTCCTCCTACGAGCAGTACTTC.

This chain links TRBV18 with TRBJ1-4; no firm D call. This CDR3 comprises 14 residues. Germline-derived CDR1 and CDR2 are KGHSH and LQKENI. Trimming pared 3 bases from V and 7 bases from J, leaving 12 bases between. The CDR3 DNA is TGTGCCAGCTCACCGGAGAGGGTGGGTGAAAAACTGTTTTTT. Translation: CASSPERVGEKLFF.

V is TRBV9 and J is TRBJ1-1, with 7 bases that match TRBD1. This CDR3 has 15 amino acids. The J segment lost 1 base and the V segment lost 3 bases, leaving 6 bases of the junction unmatched. The germline gives CDR1 SGDLS, CDR2 YYNGEE. In nucleotides, the CDR3 is TGTGCCAGCAGCGCCACAGGGACAGCGAACACTGAAGCTTTCTTT. It yields the protein CASSATGTANTEAFF.

The V call is TRBV6-6, the J call TRBJ1-4, with 8 bases fitting TRBD1. Trimming at V came to 6 bases and at J to 3 bases, leaving 21 bases not matched to a gene. The CDR3 extends over 20 amino acids. CDR1 and CDR2 from the germline V gene are MNHNY and SVGAGI (reference sequence). The CDR3 nucleotides read TGTGCCAGCAGCGCGGTGGCGTTGGACAGGGTATCGCCTGCTAATGAAAAACTGTTTTTT. Its protein is CASSAVALDRVSPANEKLFF.

The chain carries TRBV3-1 (or the pseudogene TRBV3-2) and TRBJ1-1; TRBD1 matches at 9 bases. The CDR3 is made up of 17 amino acids. Germline CDR1 and CDR2: LGHDT and YNNKEL (reference sequence). J gave up 4 bases and V 4 bases, and 13 bases lay outside the gene matches. The DNA of the CDR3 is TGTGCCAGCAGCCCTGGGACAGGGAGAGTGCTGAGCACTGAAGCTTTCTTT. Its protein product is CASSPGTGRVLSTEAFF.

V and J are TRBV21-1 and TRBJ2-7; TRBD2, the table's D call, lacks a check against the DNA. TRBV21-1 is listed as a pseudogene. The CDR3 extends over 15 amino acids. Written as DNA, the CDR3 is TGTGCCAGCAGCAAAGTAGCCGGGTTTCCCTACGAGCAGTACTTC. This sequence encodes CASSKVAGFPYEQYF.

This clone was seen a handful of times. The chain recombines TRBV11-1 with TRBJ1-3, with unresolved D. Between the trimmed V and J ends, which lost 2 bases and 4 bases, there was a span of 12 bases. The germline gives CDR1 SGHAT, CDR2 FQDESV (reference sequence). The CDR3 is 15 amino acids. The CDR3 region has the DNA TGTGCCAGCAGCTTACTATCGGGTATCGGAAACACCATATATTTT. Its protein is CASSLLSGIGNTIYF.

The genes are TRBV28 and TRBJ2-1, with 10 bases matching TRBD2. The ends lost 7 bases at V and 10 bases at J; junction bases unmatched: 13. From germline, CDR1 is MDHEN and CDR2 SYDVKM. This CDR3 spans 15 amino acids. The chain's CDR3 is CASTPSLAGVGEQFF. In nucleotides, the CDR3 is TGTGCCAGCACCCCTTCTCTAGCGGGAGTGGGGGAGCAGTTCTTC.

This sequence joins TRBV28 and TRBJ2-1; TRBD2 matches 10 bases. J was trimmed by 8 bases and V by 1 base; bases with no gene match: 11. Germline V gene sequence: CDR1 MDHEN, CDR2 SYDVKM. The length of the CDR3 is 17 residues. The CDR3 is CASSLLGLAARRYEQFF. The CDR3, as DNA: TGTGCCAGCAGTTTATTAGGACTAGCGGCCCGAAGGTATGAGCAGTTCTTC.

V usage is TRBV5-1 and J usage is TRBJ1-6, with 9 bases fitting TRBD1. From germline, CDR1 is SGHRS and CDR2 YFSETQ. V dropped 0 bases and J dropped 8; count of bases not matched to a gene: 6. The CDR3 totals 16 residues. CDR3 region: CASSLGWDRVDSPLHF. The CDR3 nucleotides read TGCGCCAGCAGCTTGGGATGGGACAGGGTTGATTCACCCCTCCACTTT.

The chain employs TRBV11-2 and TRBJ2-7, with 9 bases lining up with TRBD1. CDR1 and CDR2 from the germline V gene are SGHAT and FQNNGV. CDR3 length: 16 residues. Trimming cost V 1 base and J 0 bases; bases outside gene matches: 4. The CDR3 nucleotides are TGTGCCAGCAGCTTAGGCGGGACAGGGAACTCCTACGAGCAGTACTTC. It specifies CASSLGGTGNSYEQYF.

The sample holds one count of this clone. The CDR3 loop is CASSLRVRSGELFF. CDR3 nucleotides: TGTGCCAGCAGTCTCCGGGTTCGCTCCGGGGAGCTGTTTTTT. The chain couples TRBV6-5 to TRBJ2-2; D is ambiguous. This CDR3 has 14 residues. V was cut by 5 bases and J by 6 bases, with 13 bases left in between. CDR1 and CDR2 from the germline V gene are MNHEY and SVGAGI.

The chain recombines TRBV3-1 (or the pseudogene TRBV3-2) with TRBJ2-1; D remains ambiguous. The CDR3 length is 16 residues. In germline, CDR1 is LGHDT, CDR2 YNNKEL (reference sequence). V dropped 1 base and J dropped 4 bases, with 14 bases sitting between them. The CDR3 region has the DNA TGTGCCAGCAGCCAAGTAACAGCCGGTGCGTACAATGAGCAGTTCTTC. It is translated as CASSQVTAGAYNEQFF.

The chain recombines TRBV7-9 with TRBJ2-1, with 9 bases lining up with TRBD1. The length of the CDR3 is 15 residues. The J segment lost 8 bases and the V segment lost 6 bases, leaving 11 bases of the junction unmatched. Germline V lookup: CDR1 SEHNR, CDR2 FQNEAQ (reference sequence). CDR3: CASRPRTGVSYEQFF. The DNA of the CDR3 is TGTGCCAGCAGACCGCGGACAGGGGTGTCCTATGAGCAGTTCTTC. Full variable domain (missing parts from reference TRBV7-9 and TRBJ2-1): DTGVSQNPRHKITKRGQNVTFRCDPISEHNRLYWYRQTLGQGPEFLTYFQNEAQLEKSRLLSDRFSAERPKGSFSTLEIQRTEQGDSAMYLCASRPRTGVSYEQFFGPGTRLTVL.

The chain has TRBV5-1 and TRBJ1-3, with 7 bases matching TRBD1. This CDR3 contains 15 residues. Germline lookup yields CDR1 SGHRS and CDR2 YFSETQ. Trimming removed 4 bases from V and 0 bases from J; junction bases left unmatched: 4. CDR3 coding DNA: TGCGCCAGCAGCCCGGGACAGAACTCTGGAAACACCATATATTTT. It yields the protein CASSPGQNSGNTIYF. Drawing the rest from reference TRBV5-1 and TRBJ1-3, the complete variable domain is KAGVTQTPRYLIKTRGQQVTLSCSPISGHRSVSWYQQTPGQGLQFLFEYFSETQRNKGNFPGRFSGRQFSNSRSEMNVSTLELGDSALYLCASSPGQNSGNTIYFGEGSWLTVV.

The chain links TRBV18 to TRBJ2-2, with D perhaps TRBD2 (5 bases). Between the trimmed V and J ends, which lost 6 bases and 1 base, there was a span of 12 bases. This CDR3 is 15 amino acids long. Germline CDR1 KGHSH, CDR2 LQKENI. CDR3 protein: CASSPFRENTGELFF. Written as DNA, the CDR3 is TGTGCCAGCTCCCCTTTTCGGGAGAACACCGGGGAGCTGTTTTTT.

The chain employs TRBV19 and TRBJ2-5; 7 nucleotides align to TRBD2. CDR3 size: 14 residues. V gave up 5 bases and J gave up 3 bases; unmatched junction bases: 6. Germline V CDR1 and CDR2: LNHDA, SQIVND (reference sequence). The CDR3 DNA follows: TGTGCCAGTAGTTCCCCTGGGGGGGAAGAGACCCAGTACTTC. It yields the protein CASSSPGGEETQYF. Supplemented by reference TRBV19 and TRBJ2-5, the full variable domain reads DGGITQSPKYLFRKEGQNVTLSCEQNLNHDAMYWYRQDPGQGLRLIYYSQIVNDFQKGDIAEGYSVSREKKESFPLTVTSAQKNPTAFYLCASSSPGGEETQYFGPGTRLLVL.